This TCR beta chain comes out of a study of blood T cell repertoires in COVID-19. Overall study context: Sites in the United States, Italy and Spain provided acute and convalescent COVID-19 samples.

The CDR3 has 15 amino acids. The germline V and J ends were trimmed by 6 bases and 0 bases, with 13 bases remaining between them. Germline lookup yields CDR1 MNHEY and CDR2 SVGAGI. Using immunoSEQ multiplex PCR, the repertoire was profiled, and TCRdb retains in-frame clones only, with some absent. The profile shows 130,000 to 150,000 clones, around 81% of them singletons. The source of this sequence is a man aged 60 to 69 with active or convalescent COVID-19. The sequenced sample consisted of peripheral blood. The chain combines TRBV6-5 with TRBJ2-3; maybe TRBD1 (7 bases). This chain's CDR3 is CASSRGTASTDTQYF. In DNA, the CDR3 is TGTGCCAGCAGCCGCGGGACAGCTAGCACAGATACGCAGTATTTT.